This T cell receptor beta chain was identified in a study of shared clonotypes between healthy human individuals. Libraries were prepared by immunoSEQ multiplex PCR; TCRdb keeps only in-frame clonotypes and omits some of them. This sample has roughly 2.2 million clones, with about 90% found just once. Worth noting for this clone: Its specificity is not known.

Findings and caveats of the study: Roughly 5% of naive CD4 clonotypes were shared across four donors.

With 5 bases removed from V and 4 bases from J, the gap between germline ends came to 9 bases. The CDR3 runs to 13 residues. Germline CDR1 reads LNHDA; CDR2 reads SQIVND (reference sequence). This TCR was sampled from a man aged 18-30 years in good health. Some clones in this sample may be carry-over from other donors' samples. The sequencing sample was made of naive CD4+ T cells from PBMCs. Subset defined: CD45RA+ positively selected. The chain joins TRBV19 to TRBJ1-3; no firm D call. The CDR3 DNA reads TGTGCCAGTAGTTCAATAGGGGGAAACACCATATATTTT. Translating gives CASSSIGGNTIYF.